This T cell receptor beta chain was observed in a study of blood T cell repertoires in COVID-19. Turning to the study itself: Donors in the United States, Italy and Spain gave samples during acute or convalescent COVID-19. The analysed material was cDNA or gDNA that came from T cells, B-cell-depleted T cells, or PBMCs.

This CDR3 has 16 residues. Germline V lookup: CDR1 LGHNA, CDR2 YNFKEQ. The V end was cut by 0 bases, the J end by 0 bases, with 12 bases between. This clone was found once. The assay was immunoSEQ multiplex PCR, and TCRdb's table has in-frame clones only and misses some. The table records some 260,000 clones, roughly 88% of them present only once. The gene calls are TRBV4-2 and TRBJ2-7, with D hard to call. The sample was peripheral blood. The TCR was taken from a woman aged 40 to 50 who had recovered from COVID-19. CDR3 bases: TGTGCCAGCAGCCAAGATGTAACCATCGGCTCCTACGAGCAGTACTTC. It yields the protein CASSQDVTIGSYEQYF.